The sequence of this TCR beta chain was determined in a study of post-analysis software for immune sequencing data. The germline V gene has CDR1 MNHEY and CDR2 SMNVEV (reference sequence). This CDR3 contains 16 residues. V was pared by 6 bases and J by 0 bases, with 6 bases of the junction left unmatched. Points from the study as a whole: Controls showed lower frequencies than patients for a handful of TRBV segments, and TRBV5-6, TRBV5-1 and TRBV20-1 were among these. Samples sharing a preparation batch grouped tightly together when assessed by F measure.

Turning to this clonotype: As yet, its antigen is unknown.

Sequencing libraries made from TCR beta cDNA carried unique molecular identifiers. Each CDR3 protein gets one entry after TCRdb re-called the PCR reads with MiXCR. The data hold 800,000 to 950,000 distinct CDR3 sequences, with about 50% observed a single time. The receptor was isolated from a girl between 5 and 17 years old with multiple sclerosis. The V call is TRBV27, the J call TRBJ2-5, with 11 bases that match TRBD2. The specimen was blood. This CDR3 is CASRGRLAGYQETQYF. The CDR3 DNA sequence: TGTGCCAGCAGGGGCAGACTAGCGGGATACCAAGAGACCCAGTACTTC.